A single sample is the source of the 17 T cell receptor beta chains below, sequenced in a study of blood T cell repertoires in COVID-19. Data came from immunoSEQ multiplex PCR; TCRdb stores just in-frame clones and leaves some out. The sample carries about 67,000 clones, 87% recorded once. The sequencing input was peripheral blood. The receptors were gathered from a man over 45 with active COVID-19.

This sequence joins TRBV6-2 or TRBV6-3 and TRBJ2-5; D is uncertain. The CDR3 length is 14 residues. Germline assignment: CDR1 MNHEY and CDR2 SVGEGT. The ends were cut back, 2 bases at V and 2 bases at J, with 9 bases in the middle. The CDR3 here is CASSYIWQQETQYF. The DNA for the CDR3 is TGTGCCAGCAGTTACATCTGGCAGCAAGAGACCCAGTACTTC.

V usage is TRBV28 and J usage is TRBJ2-6, with D possibly TRBD2 on 5 matching bases. This CDR3 is built from 19 residues. Trimming stripped 6 bases from V and 3 bases from J, with 24 bases between. Germline CDR1 and CDR2: MDHEN and SYDVKM. CDR3 in DNA: TGTGCCAGCAGGCCCGTCATCGGGGTTTATAGTGGTGGGGCCAACGTCCTGACTTTC. Residues: CASRPVIGVYSGGANVLTF.

The chain joins TRBV7-2 to TRBJ2-3; 7 bases fit TRBD2. Germline loops: CDR1 SGHTA, CDR2 FQGNSA. After removal of 5 bases from V and 1 base from J, the junction contained 12 bases not matched to a gene. This CDR3 has 17 residues. Written as DNA, the CDR3 is TGTGCCAGCAGCCGCAGCGGGACCCTACCACGCACAGATACGCAGTATTTT. Its protein product is CASSRSGTLPRTDTQYF.

The rearrangement links TRBV30 to TRBJ1-1; D unclear. The CDR3 is made up of 13 amino acids. V lost 1 base and J 8 bases, leaving 14 bases between the germline ends. Per germline, CDR1 GTSNPN and CDR2 SVGIG (reference sequence). Here the CDR3 reads CAWSAEPGTEAFF. Written as DNA, the CDR3 is TGTGCCTGGAGTGCAGAACCGGGTACCGAAGCTTTCTTT.

This sequence joins TRBV7-9 and TRBJ2-2; D is unresolved. Germline assignment: CDR1 SEHNR and CDR2 FQNEAQ (reference sequence). The germline V and J ends were trimmed by 3 bases and 1 base, with 9 bases remaining between them. This CDR3 has 15 residues. The CDR3 DNA reads TGTGCCAGCAGCTTTTCCTCCGGGAACACCGGGGAGCTGTTTTTT. It is translated as CASSFSSGNTGELFF.

In this sample, this clone turned up once. CDR3 sequence: CASSVGPGLNTGELFF. CDR3 coding DNA: TGCGCCAGCAGCGTAGGTCCGGGACTAAACACCGGGGAGCTGTTTTTT. The chain has TRBV4-1 and TRBJ2-2; 7 bases line up with TRBD2. This CDR3 is 16 amino acids long. From germline, CDR1 is MGHRA and CDR2 YSYEKL. The V gene end was trimmed by 5 bases and the J gene end by 2 bases; junction bases not matched to a gene: 8.

The chain carries TRBV5-1 and TRBJ1-6; no reliable D call. CDR3 size: 17 residues. The germline CDR1 and CDR2 sequences are SGHRS and YFSETQ. Trimming left V 1 base short and J 6 bases short, with 17 bases between. In nucleotides, the CDR3 is TGCGCCAGCAGCTTGTCACCGGCCCGAGGGATTAATTCACCCCTCCACTTT. Its protein product is CASSLSPARGINSPLHF.

This clone was seen only a few times. This chain uses TRBV29-1 with TRBJ1-2; 7 bases map to TRBD1. Trimming cost V 7 bases and J 2 bases; bases outside gene matches: 10. In germline, CDR1 is SQVTM, CDR2 ANQGSEA. This CDR3 has 14 residues. The CDR3 coding sequence is TGCAGCGCGACAGGGTCCCATCGGAACTATGGCTACACCTTC. As protein: CSATGSHRNYGYTF.

The genes are TRBV5-1 and TRBJ1-1; 9 bases are a match to TRBD1. Germline V gene data show CDR1 as SGHRS and CDR2 as YFSETQ. The ends lost 3 bases at V and 1 base at J; junction bases unmatched: 7. The CDR3 covers 16 residues. The CDR3 nucleotides read TGCGCCAGCAGCTCAGGGACAGGGCGACCGAACACTGAAGCTTTCTTT. Its protein is CASSSGTGRPNTEAFF.

The chain employs TRBV3-1 (or the pseudogene TRBV3-2) and TRBJ2-2; 7 bases fit TRBD1. J lost 7 bases, V lost 5 bases, and 4 bases had no gene match. This CDR3 is 13 amino acids long. The germline V gene encodes CDR1 LGHDT and CDR2 YNNKEL (reference sequence). CDR3 coding DNA: TGTGCCAGCAGCACTCAGGGGGTCGGGGAGCTGTTTTTT. The encoded protein is CASSTQGVGELFF.

V and J are TRBV4-1 and TRBJ1-4, with D tentatively TRBD1 (5 bases). This CDR3 spans 16 amino acids. The germline gives CDR1 MGHRA, CDR2 YSYEKL. V was trimmed by 0 bases and J by 4 bases, leaving 12 bases between them. CDR3 bases: TGCGCCAGCAGCCAAGATCGGGGACTGAGTAATGAAAAACTGTTTTTT. Translating gives CASSQDRGLSNEKLFF.

This clone was seen only a few times. This chain joins TRBV7-3 and TRBJ2-3; 9 nucleotides agree with TRBD2. CDR3 length equals 14 residues. Germline V gene sequence: CDR1 SGHTA, CDR2 FQGTGA. The V segment lost 5 bases and the J segment 6 bases; nucleotides outside the gene matches: 6. DNA of the CDR3: TGTGCCAGCAGCCCAATAGCGGGAGCGGATACGCAGTATTTT. Protein: CASSPIAGADTQYF.

V is TRBV19 and J is TRBJ2-2; maybe TRBD2 (6 bases). Germline values: CDR1 LNHDA, CDR2 SQIVND (reference sequence). This CDR3 has 13 amino acids. The V end was cut by 1 base, the J end by 7 bases, with 7 bases between. For the CDR3, the DNA is TGTGCCAGTAGTATAGGGGAGGTCGGGGAGCTGTTTTTT. This gives the protein CASSIGEVGELFF.

J is TRBJ1-6 and V is TRBV19; TRBD1 is a possible D gene (5 bases). The germline gives CDR1 LNHDA, CDR2 SQIVND (reference sequence). With 6 bases removed from V and 9 bases from J, the gap between germline ends came to 15 bases. This CDR3 region has 14 residues. The CDR3 region is CASRYSGRGSPLHF. The CDR3 nucleotides read TGTGCCAGTAGATACTCAGGGAGGGGTTCACCCCTCCACTTT.

This chain connects TRBV9 to TRBJ1-2; D is perhaps TRBD1 (6 bases). Deletions cut 4 bases from V and 5 bases from J, with 12 bases between. The germline V gene has CDR1 SGDLS and CDR2 YYNGEE. The CDR3 is 13 amino acids. The CDR3 DNA follows: TGTGCCAGCAGCTCCACGAGGGGGTATGGCTACACCTTC. It specifies CASSSTRGYGYTF.

This rearrangement joins TRBV19 to TRBJ1-5, with TRBD1 as a possible D gene (5 bases). V gave up 3 bases and J gave up 4 bases, with 13 bases separating them. Germline values: CDR1 LNHDA, CDR2 SQIVND (reference sequence). The CDR3 spans 15 residues. The CDR3 nucleotides are TGTGCCAGTAGTATCCCACAGGTAGGAAATCAGCCCCAGCATTTT. Protein product: CASSIPQVGNQPQHF.

V is TRBV5-4 and J is TRBJ2-1, with D possibly being TRBD2 (6 bases). The CDR3 is 13 amino acids. Germline V gives CDR1 SGHNT, CDR2 YYREEE (reference sequence). Trimming took off 0 bases at V and 9 bases at J, with 10 bases between the two ends. CDR3 residues: CASSLASGFEQFF. Written as DNA, the CDR3 is TGTGCCAGCAGCTTGGCCAGCGGGTTTGAGCAGTTCTTC.